The source of this T cell receptor (beta chain) is a study of T-cell reconstitution after alpha-beta-depleted transplantation in children. The V gene's germline CDR1 is SGHRS and CDR2 YFSETQ. Trimming pared 1 base from V and 1 base from J, leaving 12 bases between. CDR3 length: 16 residues. Unique molecular identifiers were used in preparing the TCRbeta library. TCRdb ran MiXCR on the PCR reads and lists one entry per CDR3 protein. The sample yields hundreds of thousands of distinct CDR3 sequences, approximately 20% seen once. The chain employs TRBV5-1 and TRBJ2-1; tentatively, D is TRBD2 (6 bases). The TCR comes from a human donor who donated a stem cell graft to a child with acute lymphoblastic leukemia. The starting material was PBMCs from the stem cell graft donor, obtained from the stem cell graft. The CDR3 here is CASSLKLRGSYNEQFF. The CDR3 region has the DNA TGCGCCAGCAGCTTGAAACTACGGGGGTCCTACAATGAGCAGTTCTTC.